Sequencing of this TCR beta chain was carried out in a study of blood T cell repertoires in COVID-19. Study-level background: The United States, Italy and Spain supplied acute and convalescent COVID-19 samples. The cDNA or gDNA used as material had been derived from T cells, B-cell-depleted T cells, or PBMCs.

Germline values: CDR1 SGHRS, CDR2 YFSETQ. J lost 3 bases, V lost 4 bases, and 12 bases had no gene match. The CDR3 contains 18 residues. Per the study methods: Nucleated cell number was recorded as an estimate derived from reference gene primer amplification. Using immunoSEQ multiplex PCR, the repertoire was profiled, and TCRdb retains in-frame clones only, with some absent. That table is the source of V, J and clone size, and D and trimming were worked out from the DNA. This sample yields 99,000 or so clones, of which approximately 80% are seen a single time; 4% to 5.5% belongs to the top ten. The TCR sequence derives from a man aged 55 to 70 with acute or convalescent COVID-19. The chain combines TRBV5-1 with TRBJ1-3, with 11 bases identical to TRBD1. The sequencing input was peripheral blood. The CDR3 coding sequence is TGCGCCAGCAGCCCGGGACAGGGGGGTAGGGGAAGTGGAAACACCATATATTTT. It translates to CASSPGQGGRGSGNTIYF.